The rows below give T cell receptor beta chains drawn from one sample of a study of T cell responses to AZD1222 COVID-19 vaccine. TCRdb's table, derived via immunoSEQ multiplex PCR, lists solely in-frame clones and lacks some. Of 140,000 to 150,000 clones listed, about 90% are singletons. The specimen comprised peripheral blood, sampled on day 0 of MenACWY control vaccination. These receptors originate from an adult in good health. Each CDR3 is given without its conserved first and last residue. D genes are given only for firm matches.

d_call j_call v_call cdr3_aa
- TRBJ2-3 TRBV27 ASSFHGTTDTQY
- TRBJ1-2 TRBV19 ASSIGGGTGYGYT
TRBD1 TRBJ2-2 TRBV5-5 ASGTGTGGITGELF
- TRBJ1-3 TRBV7-9 ASSGTSTGISGNTIY
- TRBJ1-5 TRBV19 ASSIPPGPRVPQH
TRBD2 TRBJ2-2 TRBV24-1 ATSDLPSGRADAGELF
- TRBJ2-6 TRBV5-1 ASSLSPHPLAGANVLT
- TRBJ1-2 TRBV12-3/TRBV12-4 ASSLWFYGYT
- TRBJ1-5 TRBV18 ASSPGQVNQPQH
TRBD1 TRBJ2-7 TRBV10-3 AISARDRVSYEQY
- TRBJ2-5 TRBV5-6 ASSLWAGYRTQY
- TRBJ1-1 TRBV6-5 ASRPSGNTEAF
- TRBJ2-3 TRBV9 ASSVERLSTDTQY
- TRBJ1-1 TRBV6-2/TRBV6-3 ASSYSLRVDTEAF
TRBD1 TRBJ2-7 TRBV25-1 ASSTGTAQY
- TRBJ1-1 TRBV7-9 ASSLPGRIGLNTEAF
TRBD2 TRBJ2-1 TRBV6-2/TRBV6-3 ASSQGTRGIPYNEQF
TRBD1 TRBJ2-7 TRBV2 ASSTHRTGGNEQY
- TRBJ1-5 TRBV2 ASRRDSGNQPQH
TRBD1 TRBJ1-2 TRBV5-1 ASSQTGQGNYGYT
TRBD1 TRBJ1-2 TRBV27 ASRPTGGNYGYT
- TRBJ1-4 TRBV9 ASSVEVWGPNEKLF
TRBD2 TRBJ2-1 TRBV27 ASSPSIAGGENEQF
TRBD1 TRBJ1-1 TRBV2 ASSEGGRGIPGTEAF
- TRBJ1-3 TRBV28 ASSLWALQGNTIY
- TRBJ1-6 TRBV4-2 ASSQARGNSPLH
TRBD2 TRBJ2-3 TRBV5-4 ASSPGLAGGPSGTQY
- TRBJ1-1 TRBV28 ASSQDPAGAF
- TRBJ2-7 TRBV28 ASSWLQEGTYEQY
- TRBJ1-2 TRBV3-1/TRBV3-2 ASSRGGTGYT
- TRBJ1-1 TRBV6-5 ASSTRRGTEAF
- TRBJ2-7 TRBV7-9 ASSWGTGYEQY
- TRBJ1-2 TRBV7-8 ASSLAEENYGYT
- TRBJ1-2 TRBV7-8 ASSLDWGLDYGYT
- TRBJ2-3 TRBV5-1 ASSVGWSTDTQY
- TRBJ1-5 TRBV6-5 ASSYRGGNQPQH
- TRBJ2-3 TRBV9 ASSPRTGKSTDTQY
- TRBJ1-5 TRBV19 ASASRSVNQPQH
- TRBJ1-2 TRBV28 ASSLLQSYT
- TRBJ1-2 TRBV5-4 ASSFSDSFTYGYT
- TRBJ1-4 TRBV7-8 ASSLRRGNEKLF
TRBD2 TRBJ2-3 TRBV19 ASSIYSSGSRADTQY
- TRBJ1-1 TRBV6-2/TRBV6-3 ASSKVNTEAF
- TRBJ2-2 TRBV7-9 ASSQGYGELF
- TRBJ1-1 TRBV5-1 ASSQGTANTEAF
TRBD1 TRBJ1-5 TRBV5-6 ASSLGGIPMGQPQH
TRBD1 TRBJ2-7 TRBV14 ASSQVAGGYEQY
- TRBJ1-6 TRBV6-4 ASSEGTRSPLH
TRBD2 TRBJ2-2 TRBV2 ASRTSGVLFRGELF
- TRBJ2-7 TRBV5-1 ASSLGDRDIHIYEQY
- TRBJ1-6 TRBV3-1/TRBV3-2 ASSQGLNSPLH
- TRBJ2-7 TRBV21-1 ASRRGRGDYEQY
- TRBJ2-3 TRBV5-1 ASRLDAGNTDTQY
- TRBJ2-1 TRBV27 ASSLAPGGGSEQF